A selection of T cell receptor beta chains follows, all from one sample in a study of cytomegalovirus exposure and HLA in healthy donors. Here immunoSEQ multiplex PCR was the method, and the copy in TCRdb shows in-frame clones only, minus some. The table lists some 340,000 clones, about nine tenths of them singletons. The specimen was PBMCs. The source is a woman aged 25 to 39 in good health and CMV-seropositive. Both conserved end residues are part of each CDR3. A D gene is named only where the DNA matches it firmly. Expanded clones get a size class; other rows say once, few or many, or leave the size out.

>TRBJ2-3|-|TRBV30|-
TGTGCCTGGAGAGGGCTGGCGCAGTATTTT
CAWRGLAQYF
>TRBJ2-7|TRBD1|TRBV10-3|-
TGTGCCATCAAATTACTACCCGGGACAGAAGGGGAGCAGTACTTC
CAIKLLPGTEGEQYF
>TRBJ1-2|TRBD1|TRBV27|once
TGTGCCAGCAGTCCATCCGGGACAGGATATGGCTACACCTTC
CASSPSGTGYGYTF
>TRBJ2-7|-|TRBV7-2|once
TGTGCCAGCAGCCCCCCTAGGGGAACCTACGAGCAGTACTTC
CASSPPRGTYEQYF
>TRBJ2-7|TRBD2|TRBV9|-
TGTGCCAGCAGCGTAGCTAGCGGGCCAACCTACGAGCAGTACTTC
CASSVASGPTYEQYF
>TRBJ1-2|-|TRBV21-1|many
TGTGCCAGCAGCCCCTTTGAGGGCTACACCTTC
CASSPFEGYTF
>TRBJ2-3|-|TRBV7-2|once
TGTGCCAGCAGCTCCCAGCAGTACCTCACAGATACGCAGTATTTT
CASSSQQYLTDTQYF
>TRBJ2-7|-|TRBV5-4|-
TGTGCCAGCAGCTCGACGTGGACACAGTTGAACGAGCAGTACTTC
CASSSTWTQLNEQYF
>TRBJ1-4|TRBD1|TRBV6-1|-
TGTGCCAGCAGTGAAGATTGGACAGGGAGGACTGAAAAACTGTTTTTT
CASSEDWTGRTEKLFF
>TRBJ2-7|TRBD2|TRBV7-8|-
TGTGCCAGCAGCTTGGGACTAGTCAACTACGAGCAGTACTTC
CASSLGLVNYEQYF
>TRBJ2-1|-|TRBV5-8|-
TGTGCCAGCAGCTTGGCCGGGGTAGGACACTCCTACAATGAGCAGTTCTTC
CASSLAGVGHSYNEQFF
>TRBJ1-2|TRBD1|TRBV18|-
TGTGCCAGCTCACCACCGGGACAGGGTGATGGCTACACCTTC
CASSPPGQGDGYTF
>TRBJ1-1|-|TRBV5-1|-
TGCGCCAGCAGCTTGGAAATGAACACTGAAGCTTTCTTT
CASSLEMNTEAFF
>TRBJ2-7|-|TRBV5-1|-
TGCGCCAGCAGCTTAAACAGCTTGGGCGACGAGCAGTACTTC
CASSLNSLGDEQYF
>TRBJ2-2|-|TRBV4-2|-
TGTGCCAGCAGCCAAGTAACAGGGAATTTGGGCGGGGAGCTGTTTTTT
CASSQVTGNLGGELFF
>TRBJ2-7|TRBD1|TRBV6-5|once
TGTGCCAGCAGTTACTCGAGGACAGGGAGGCACTACGAGCAGTACTTC
CASSYSRTGRHYEQYF
>TRBJ1-3|-|TRBV6-1|-
TGTGCCAGCCACGGCATGAAGAACTCTGGAAACACCATATATTTT
CASHGMKNSGNTIYF
>TRBJ1-1|TRBD1|TRBV5-8|-
TGTGCCAGCAGCCCGGGACAGCGTAACACTGAAGCTTTCTTT
CASSPGQRNTEAFF
>TRBJ1-5|TRBD1|TRBV5-1|-
TGCGCCAGCAGCTTGGAGGGGGCAAGCAATCAGCCCCAGCATTTT
CASSLEGASNQPQHF
>TRBJ2-1|-|TRBV4-2|-
TGTGCCAGCAGCCAAGCGTATGGCGCCACTTCTTACAATGAGCAGTTCTTC
CASSQAYGATSYNEQFF
>TRBJ1-2|-|TRBV5-1|-
TGCGCCAGCAGCTGGGGGCTCTCCTATGGCTACACCTTC
CASSWGLSYGYTF
>TRBJ1-2|-|TRBV5-4|few
TGTGCCAGCAGCTTGCGGGGGGCGCACGGCTACACCTTC
CASSLRGAHGYTF
>TRBJ2-2|-|TRBV5-6|-
TGTGCCAGCAGCTTGTTTGGCAGGGGAGGGGCCGGGGAGCTGTTTTTT
CASSLFGRGGAGELFF
>TRBJ2-1|-|TRBV6-1|-
TGTGCCAGCAGTGAAGCTAGCCTCAATGAGCAGTTCTTC
CASSEASLNEQFF
>TRBJ2-7|-|TRBV29-1|once
TGCAGCGTTGAATATTACAGCTCGGGTCTTCGCAACGAGCAGTACTTC
CSVEYYSSGLRNEQYF
>TRBJ2-7|-|TRBV5-1|-
TGCGCCAGCAGCTTCAGCAGCTCCTACGAGCAGTACTTC
CASSFSSSYEQYF
>TRBJ2-7|TRBD1|TRBV7-2|-
TGTGCCAGCAGCTTAGATCTTACCCGACAGGGCAGCTACGAGCAGTACTTC
CASSLDLTRQGSYEQYF
>TRBJ1-1|-|TRBV29-1|-
TGCAGCGTGGGGAGGGAGGGCACTGAAGCTTTCTTT
CSVGREGTEAFF